The sequence of this T cell receptor (beta chain) was determined in a study of T cells after yellow fever vaccination. Germline lookup yields CDR1 SEHNR and CDR2 FQNEAQ (reference sequence). This CDR3 comprises 16 residues. V trimming: 5 bases; J trimming: 2 bases; junction bases outside the gene matches: 9. Using its own MiXCR run on the 5' RACE reads, TCRdb lists one record per CDR3 protein. Here the sample spans about 500,000 distinct CDR3 sequences, less than 20% being singletons. The V and J genes are TRBV7-9 and TRBJ2-3; 8 bases map to TRBD2. This clonotype originated in a man between 18 and 35 years old who received the YFV17D yellow fever vaccine. Sequenced here: PBMCs, sampled 4 to 6 days after the first yellow fever vaccination. The CDR3 DNA sequence: TGTGCCAGCAGCGTCCTACTAGCGGATGCCACAGATACGCAGTATTTT. Encoded protein: CASSVLLADATDTQYF.